This TCR beta chain was observed in a study of PD-1 blockade in classical Hodgkin lymphoma. Notes on the study in general: After ASCT, patients who started nivolumab under 1 year later were excluded.

Remarks on this clone: Its antigen is undetermined.

All patients experienced relapse after autologous stem cell transplantation, and brentuximab vedotin exposure was variable. Germline loops: CDR1 SGHVS, CDR2 FNYEAQ. The CDR3 contains 15 residues. V dropped 5 bases and J dropped 2 bases, with 14 bases sitting between them. The protocol was immunoSEQ multiplex PCR, while the TCRdb copy is restricted to in-frame clones and leaves out a portion. The repertoire has roughly 16,000 clones, over 80% of them found once; the top ten carry 30% to 45%. The source of this sequence is a human donor with classical Hodgkin lymphoma. This sample comprised peripheral blood mononuclear cells (PBMCs), obtained before the second cycle of nivolumab. This rearrangement joins TRBV7-6 to TRBJ2-3, with D possibly called TRBD1 or TRBD2 (5 bases each). The CDR3 spells CASSPGAWITDTQYF. CDR3 nucleotide sequence: TGTGCCAGCAGCCCCGGGGCGTGGATCACAGATACGCAGTATTTT.